In its sample, the clone carrying this TCR beta chain was seen a few times. Its matching antigen is unknown. The entry originates in a study of blood T cells in healthy people across ages. Notes on the study in general: Donor CMV status was unknown, possibly confounding expanded clonotype changes.

Sample-barcoded 5' priming and a J-beta primer mix drove a second PCR of 7 to 11 cycles. Every cDNA molecule bore a tag from a template-switch adaptor containing 12 random nucleotides. Each CDR3 protein is one row after TCRdb ran MiXCR on the 5' RACE reads. The data contain about 1.7 million distinct CDR3 sequences, over 25% of them singletons. Each donor was a healthy Caucasian individual from Russia, aged roughly 6 to 95. With V trimmed by 0 bases and J by 7 bases, 5 bases remained unmatched. CDR1 and CDR2 (germline): SGDLS, YYNGEE. The CDR3 runs 15 residues. This receptor was obtained from a woman in her 30s in good health. The V and J genes are TRBV9 and TRBJ2-7, with 12 bases aligning to TRBD2. The sequenced sample was blood. The CDR3 sequence: CASSVGTSGAWEQYF. The CDR3 nucleotides are TGTGCCAGCAGCGTAGGGACTAGCGGGGCCTGGGAGCAGTACTTC.